This TCR beta chain was sequenced during a study of cytomegalovirus exposure and HLA in healthy donors. The PCR made use of 60 Vbeta and 13 Jbeta primers. Measured with immunoSEQ multiplex PCR; TCRdb has only the in-frame clones, and not every one. The profile shows over 150,000 clones, about 80% of them singletons. CDR1 is LNHDA, CDR2 SQIVND, per germline (reference sequence). The CDR3 runs to 13 residues. V shed 5 bases and J shed 7 bases, with 15 bases lying between them. This receptor was identified in a man in his forties or fifties in good health and CMV-seronegative. This chain uses TRBV19 with TRBJ2-7; D perhaps matches TRBD2 (5 bases). The sample taken for sequencing was PBMCs. CDR3 sequence reads: CASSPSGLWEQYF. CDR3 in DNA: TGTGCCAGTAGTCCCAGCGGCTTGTGGGAGCAGTACTTC. The variable domain in full, with the rest retrieved from reference TRBV19 and TRBJ2-7, is DGGITQSPKYLFRKEGQNVTLSCEQNLNHDAMYWYRQDPGQGLRLIYYSQIVNDFQKGDIAEGYSVSREKKESFPLTVTSAQKNPTAFYLCASSPSGLWEQYFGPGTRLTVT.